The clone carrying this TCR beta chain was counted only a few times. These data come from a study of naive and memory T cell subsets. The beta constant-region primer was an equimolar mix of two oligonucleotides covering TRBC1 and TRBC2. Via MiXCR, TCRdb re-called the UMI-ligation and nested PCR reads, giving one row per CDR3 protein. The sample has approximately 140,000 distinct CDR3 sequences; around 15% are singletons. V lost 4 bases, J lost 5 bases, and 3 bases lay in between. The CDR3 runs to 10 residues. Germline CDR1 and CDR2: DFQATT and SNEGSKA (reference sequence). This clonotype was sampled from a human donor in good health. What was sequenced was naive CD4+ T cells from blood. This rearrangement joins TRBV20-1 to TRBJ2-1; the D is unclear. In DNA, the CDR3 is TGCAGTGCTACTAACAATGAGCAGTTCTTC. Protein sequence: CSATNNEQFF.